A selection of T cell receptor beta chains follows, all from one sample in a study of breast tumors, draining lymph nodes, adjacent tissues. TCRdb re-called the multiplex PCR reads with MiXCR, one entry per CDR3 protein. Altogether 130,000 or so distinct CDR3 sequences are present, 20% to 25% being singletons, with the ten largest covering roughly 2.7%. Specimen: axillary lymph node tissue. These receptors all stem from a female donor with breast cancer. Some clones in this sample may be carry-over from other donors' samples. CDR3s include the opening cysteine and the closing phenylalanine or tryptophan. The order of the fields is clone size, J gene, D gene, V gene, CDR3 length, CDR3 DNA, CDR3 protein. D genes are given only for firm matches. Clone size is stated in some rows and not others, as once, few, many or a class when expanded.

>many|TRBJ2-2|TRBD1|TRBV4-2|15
TGTGCCAGCAGCCAACCAGACAGGGACACCGGGGAGCTGTTTTTT
CASSQPDRDTGELFF
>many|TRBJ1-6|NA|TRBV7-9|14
TGTGCCAGCAGCTTCGCACAGAATTATACACCCCTCCACTTT
CASSFAQNYTPLHF
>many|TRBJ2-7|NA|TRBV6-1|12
TGTGCCAGCGGTGGGGGCGGCTACGAGCAGTACTTC
CASGGGGYEQYF
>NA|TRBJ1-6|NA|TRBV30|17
TGTGCCTGGAGTGTACCCCGCCAAAGCTCCTATAATTCACCCCTCCACTTT
CAWSVPRQSSYNSPLHF
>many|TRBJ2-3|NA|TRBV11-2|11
TGTGCCAGCAGCGAACAGATAGCGCAGTATTTT
CASSEQIAQYF
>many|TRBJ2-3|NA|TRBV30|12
TGTGCCCGGGGTTTTGGCACAGATACGCAGTATTTT
CARGFGTDTQYF
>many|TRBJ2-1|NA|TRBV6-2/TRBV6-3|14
TGTGCCAGCAGTCAGGCGGGAACAGCGAATGAGCAGTTCTTC
CASSQAGTANEQFF
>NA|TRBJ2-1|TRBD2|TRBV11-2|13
TGTGCCAGCAGCTCGGGACTAGCGAAAGAGCAGTTCTTC
CASSSGLAKEQFF
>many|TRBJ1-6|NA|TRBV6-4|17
TGTGCCAGCAGTGACTCGGGGGGCGGATCCTATAATTCACCCCTCCACTTT
CASSDSGGGSYNSPLHF
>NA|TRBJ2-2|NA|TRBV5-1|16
TGCGCCAGCAGGCCTCCCGGGACCTCGAGCACCGGGGAGCTGTTTTTT
CASRPPGTSSTGELFF
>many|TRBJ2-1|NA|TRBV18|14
TGTGCCAGCTCACCACCGCAGTGGGCCAATGAGCAGTTCTTC
CASSPPQWANEQFF
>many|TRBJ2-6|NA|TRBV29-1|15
TGCAGCGTTGAAGACGCAGGGTCTGGGGCCAACGTCCTGACTTTC
CSVEDAGSGANVLTF
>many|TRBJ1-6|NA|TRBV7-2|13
TGTGCCAGCAGCCGGGACCGAAATTCACCCCTCCACTTT
CASSRDRNSPLHF
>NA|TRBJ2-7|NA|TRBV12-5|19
TGTGCTAGTGGTTTGTTCCCCCCGGGGATTACCCCCCCTAACTACGAGCAGTACTTC
CASGLFPPGITPPNYEQYF
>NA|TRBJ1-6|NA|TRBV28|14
TGTGCCAGCAGTTTATGGGGACCTAATTCACCCCTCCACTTT
CASSLWGPNSPLHF
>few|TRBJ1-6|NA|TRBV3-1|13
TGTGCCAGCAGCCAAGGAAGTGGTTCACCCCTCCACTTT
CASSQGSGSPLHF
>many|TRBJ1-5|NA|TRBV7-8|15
TGTGCCAGCAGCTTAGGACAGTATAGCAATCAGCCCCAGCATTTT
CASSLGQYSNQPQHF
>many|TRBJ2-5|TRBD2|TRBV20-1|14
TGCAGTGCCATGAGAGCGGGAGACCGGGAGACCCAGTACTTC
CSAMRAGDRETQYF
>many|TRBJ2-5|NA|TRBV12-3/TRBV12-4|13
TGTGCCAGCAGTACGACAGGCCGGGAGACCCAGTACTTC
CASSTTGRETQYF
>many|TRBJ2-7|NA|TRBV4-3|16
TGCGCCAGCAGCCAGGCCCTAGGATCTCTATCCTACGAGCAGTACTTC
CASSQALGSLSYEQYF
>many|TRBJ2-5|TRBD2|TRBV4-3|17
TGCGCCAGCAGCCAAGATCCCCTAGCGGGAGGAGGGGAGACCCAGTACTTC
CASSQDPLAGGGETQYF
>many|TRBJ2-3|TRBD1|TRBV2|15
TGTGCCAGCAGACCGACAGGGGAATTAGCAGATACGCAGTATTTT
CASRPTGELADTQYF
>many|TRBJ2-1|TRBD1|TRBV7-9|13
TGTGCCAGCAGCTTAATACAGGGGAATGAGCAGTTCTTC
CASSLIQGNEQFF
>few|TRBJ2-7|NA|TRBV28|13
TGTGCCAGCAGTTTTTCCTCACCCCACGAGCAGTACTTC
CASSFSSPHEQYF
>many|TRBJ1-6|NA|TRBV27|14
TGTGCCAGCAGTTCGACGGGGCCGTGGTCACCCCTCCACTTT
CASSSTGPWSPLHF
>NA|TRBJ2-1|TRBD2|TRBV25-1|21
TGTGCCAGCAGTGAATATGGGTGGGACGCCGGACTAGCGGAGCGGATCAATGAGCAGTTCTTC
CASSEYGWDAGLAERINEQFF
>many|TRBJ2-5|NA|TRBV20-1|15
TGCAGTGCGCACCCGGCACGGGGGTCGGGAGAGACCCAGTACTTC
CSAHPARGSGETQYF
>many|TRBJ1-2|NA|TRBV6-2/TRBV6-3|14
TGTGCCAGCACCGAGACAGAGCTTAGATATGGCTACACCTTC
CASTETELRYGYTF
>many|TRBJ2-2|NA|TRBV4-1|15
TGCGCCAGCAGCCAAGATTCCAGGGCCACCGGGGAGCTGTTTTTT
CASSQDSRATGELFF
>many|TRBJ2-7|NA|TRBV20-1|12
TGCAGTGCAGACGGGAATGGATACGAGCAGTACTTC
CSADGNGYEQYF
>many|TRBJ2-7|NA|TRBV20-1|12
TGCAGCCTTAAGGCAGGGGGGGACGAGCAGTACTTC
CSLKAGGDEQYF
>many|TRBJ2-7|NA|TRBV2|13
TGTGCCAGCAGTGTAAACAGGGTCTACGAGCAGTACTTC
CASSVNRVYEQYF
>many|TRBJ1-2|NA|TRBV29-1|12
TGCAGCGTTTTGGGCGGGGCCTATGGCTACACCTTC
CSVLGGAYGYTF
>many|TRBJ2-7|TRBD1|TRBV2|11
TGTGCCAGCAGTGAACAGGGGGTGCAGTACTTC
CASSEQGVQYF
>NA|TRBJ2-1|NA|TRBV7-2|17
TGTGCCAGCGGCTTTGCAACAGCGTTGTTAAGGACAAATGAGCAGTTCTTC
CASGFATALLRTNEQFF
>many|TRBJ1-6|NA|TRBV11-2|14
TGTGCCAGCAGCCTCAGGGTGAGGGATTCACCCCTCCACTTT
CASSLRVRDSPLHF
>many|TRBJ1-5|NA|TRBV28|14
TGTGCCAGCATTTCCACAGGGTTCACTCAGCCCCAGCATTTT
CASISTGFTQPQHF
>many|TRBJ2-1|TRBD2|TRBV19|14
TGTGCCAGTAGTGGTAGCGGGAGATACAATGAGCAGTTCTTC
CASSGSGRYNEQFF
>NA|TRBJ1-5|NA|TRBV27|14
TGTGCCAGCAGTTGGGACGGTAGCAATCAGCCCCAGCATTTT
CASSWDGSNQPQHF
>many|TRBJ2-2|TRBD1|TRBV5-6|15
TGTGCCAGCAGCTCGACAGGGGACATCACCGGGGAGCTGTTTTTT
CASSSTGDITGELFF
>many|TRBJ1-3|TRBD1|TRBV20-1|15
TGCAGTGCTAGAGACAGGGGGAACTCTGGAAACACCATATATTTT
CSARDRGNSGNTIYF
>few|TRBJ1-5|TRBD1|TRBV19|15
TGTGCCAGTAGTCGACAGGGGGGGATCAATCAGCCCCAGCATTTT
CASSRQGGINQPQHF
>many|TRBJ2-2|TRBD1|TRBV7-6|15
TGTGCCACCGCCCGGACAGGGGTGAACACCGGGGAGCTGTTTTTT
CATARTGVNTGELFF
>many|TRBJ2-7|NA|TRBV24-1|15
TGTGCCACCAGTGATTCGGGACGGCCGTCCTACGAGCAGTACTTC
CATSDSGRPSYEQYF
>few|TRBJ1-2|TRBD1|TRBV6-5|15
TGTGCCAGCAGTTACGACAGGGGCGCCTACTATGGCTACACCTTC
CASSYDRGAYYGYTF
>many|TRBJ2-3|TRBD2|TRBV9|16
TGTGCCAGCAGCGAATCCGGGACTAGTCGTGCGGATACGCAGTATTTT
CASSESGTSRADTQYF
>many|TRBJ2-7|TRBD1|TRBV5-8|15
TGTGCCAGCAGCGCGGGACAGGGGGGTTCCTACGAGCAGTACTTC
CASSAGQGGSYEQYF
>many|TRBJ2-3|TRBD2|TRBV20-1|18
TGCAGTGCTAGGCCCGGACTAGCGGGAGGGCCCTACACAGATACGCAGTATTTT
CSARPGLAGGPYTDTQYF
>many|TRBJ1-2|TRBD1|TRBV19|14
TGTGCCAGTCAACCGACAGGGATGAACTATGGCTACACCTTC
CASQPTGMNYGYTF
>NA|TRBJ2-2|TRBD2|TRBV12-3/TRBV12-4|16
TGTGCCAGCACTTCCGAGCGGGAGAAGTATACCGGGGAGCTGTTTTTT
CASTSEREKYTGELFF
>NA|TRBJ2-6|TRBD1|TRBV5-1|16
TGCGCCAGCAGCGGGACAGGGACCTCTGGGGCCAACGTCCTGACTTTC
CASSGTGTSGANVLTF
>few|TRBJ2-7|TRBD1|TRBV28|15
TGTGCCAGCACCTCCGGGACAGATGAGGCCTACGAGCAGTACTTC
CASTSGTDEAYEQYF
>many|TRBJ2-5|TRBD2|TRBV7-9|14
TGTGCCAGCAGCGCCCGGACTAGCGGTGAGACCCAGTACTTC
CASSARTSGETQYF
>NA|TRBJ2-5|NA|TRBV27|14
TGTGCCAGCAGAGGGGGTTTTGGAGAAGAGACCCAGTACTTC
CASRGGFGEETQYF